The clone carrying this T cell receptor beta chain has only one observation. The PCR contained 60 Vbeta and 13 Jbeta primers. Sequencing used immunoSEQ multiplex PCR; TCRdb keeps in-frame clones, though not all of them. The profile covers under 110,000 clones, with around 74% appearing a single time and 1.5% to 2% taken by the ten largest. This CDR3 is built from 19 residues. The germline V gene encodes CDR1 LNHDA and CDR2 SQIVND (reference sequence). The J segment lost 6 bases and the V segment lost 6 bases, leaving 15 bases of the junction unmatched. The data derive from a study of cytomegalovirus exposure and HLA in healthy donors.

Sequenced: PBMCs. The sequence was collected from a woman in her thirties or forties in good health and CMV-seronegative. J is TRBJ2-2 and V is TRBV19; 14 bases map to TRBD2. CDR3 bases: TGTGCCAGTAGGACACCGACTAGCGGGAGGGGAAGGGCCCCCGGGGAGCTGTTTTTT. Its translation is CASRTPTSGRGRAPGELFF.